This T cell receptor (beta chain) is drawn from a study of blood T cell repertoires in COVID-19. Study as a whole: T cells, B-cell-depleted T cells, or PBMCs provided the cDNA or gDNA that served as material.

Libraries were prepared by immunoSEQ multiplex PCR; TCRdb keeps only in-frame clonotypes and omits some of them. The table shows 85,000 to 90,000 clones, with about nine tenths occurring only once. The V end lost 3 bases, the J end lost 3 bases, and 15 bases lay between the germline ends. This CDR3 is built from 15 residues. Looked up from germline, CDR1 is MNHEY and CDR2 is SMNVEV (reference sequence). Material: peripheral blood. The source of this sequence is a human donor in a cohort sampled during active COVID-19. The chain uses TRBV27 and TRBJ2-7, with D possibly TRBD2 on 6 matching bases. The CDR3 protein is CASSLAGTRFYEQYF. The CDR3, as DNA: TGTGCCAGCAGTTTGGCGGGGACGAGGTTCTACGAGCAGTACTTC.